A single sample is the source of the 14 T cell receptor beta chains below, sequenced in a study of T-cell memory formation after mild COVID-19 (dated by TCRdb to about 2021). Library preparation employed 5' RACE. The sample was run on an Illumina NovaSeq 6000. Clones were called with MiXCR by TCRdb after fastp trimmed the public reads at Q25, and only in-frame beta chains were retained. Each CDR3 protein appears once, grouped with its most common genes and DNA. This sample lists around 510,000 distinct CDR3 sequences; about 20% were detected once. Roughly 8.1% of the sample lies in the top ten. The material sequenced was PBMCs or a T cell subset sorted from them (not recorded which). Receptor source: an adult woman who had mild COVID-19 (a few samples of this study predate the infection). The sample titles of this study are shuffled in the database, so cell type and time point are left out; the donor was told from shared clones.

DNA of the CDR3: TGTGCCACCAGCTGGGGAAACACTGAAGCTTTCTTT. Its translation is CATSWGNTEAFF. This chain links TRBV15 with TRBJ1-1; D is uncertain. The germline gives CDR1 LNHNV, CDR2 YYDKDF (reference sequence). The CDR3 is made up of 12 amino acids. V was clipped by 5 bases and J by 2 bases, with 6 bases between them.

The rearrangement uses TRBV5-1 and TRBJ2-1, with a possible D match to TRBD2 (6 bases). The germline V and J ends were trimmed by 4 bases and 7 bases, with 12 bases remaining between them. The CDR3 contains 13 residues. Germline CDR1 reads SGHRS; CDR2 reads YFSETQ. CDR3 sequence (DNA): TGCGCCAGCAGCACCGTGACTAGTAATGAGCAGTTCTTC. Amino acids: CASSTVTSNEQFF. The variable domain in full, completed from reference TRBV5-1 and TRBJ2-1, reads KAGVTQTPRYLIKTRGQQVTLSCSPISGHRSVSWYQQTPGQGLQFLFEYFSETQRNKGNFPGRFSGRQFSNSRSEMNVSTLELGDSALYLCASSTVTSNEQFFGPGTRLTVL.

This clonotype appeared a few times. V usage is TRBV7-2 and J usage is TRBJ2-5, with TRBD2 matching 7 bases. The CDR3 covers 16 residues. CDR1 is SGHTA, CDR2 FQGNSA, per germline. With 5 bases clipped from V and 1 base from J, the junction kept 10 bases outside the gene matches. The CDR3 is CASSPLRGRAQETQYF. DNA of the CDR3: TGTGCCAGCAGCCCCCTTCGTGGGAGGGCCCAAGAGACCCAGTACTTC. The whole variable domain, filled in from reference TRBV7-2 and TRBJ2-5, reads GAGVSQSPSNKVTEKGKDVELRCDPISGHTALYWYRQSLGQGLEFLIYFQGNSAPDKSGLPSDRFSAERTGGSVSTLTIQRTQQEDSAVYLCASSPLRGRAQETQYFGPGTRLLVL.

This clonotype has a handful of counts. This chain connects TRBV7-8 to TRBJ2-5; TRBD2 matches 9 bases. Germline CDR1 SGHVS, CDR2 FQNEAQ. V was clipped by 3 bases and J by 5 bases; unmatched bases: 10. CDR3 length: 16 residues. DNA for the CDR3: TGTGCCAGCAGCTTGGGGTCGGGACTAGCCCGGGAGACCCAGTACTTC. It specifies CASSLGSGLARETQYF.

This clonotype came up a few times. V usage is TRBV12-3 or TRBV12-4 and J usage is TRBJ2-1, with no clear D. This CDR3 has 11 amino acids. V gave up 8 bases and J gave up 8 bases, with 10 bases separating them. CDR3 protein: CASGSGDEQFF. The CDR3 nucleotides are TGTGCCAGCGGTTCCGGTGATGAGCAGTTCTTC.

V is TRBV5-8 and J is TRBJ2-3; a weak D match, TRBD1 (6 bases). Germline loops: CDR1 SGHTS, CDR2 YDEGEE. V dropped 0 bases and J dropped 2 bases, with 16 bases sitting between them. The CDR3 spans 17 residues. The chain's CDR3 is CASSLGSGARTTDTQYF. The CDR3 DNA follows: TGTGCCAGCAGCTTGGGGTCAGGGGCTAGGACCACAGATACGCAGTATTTT.

This chain links TRBV20-1 with TRBJ2-7; TRBD1 matches 8 bases. V shed 5 bases, J shed 0 bases, and the junction held 6 bases outside the gene matches. The V gene's germline CDR1 is DFQATT and CDR2 SNEGSKA (reference sequence). The CDR3 has 14 amino acids. The CDR3 here is CSALRQGRSYEQYF. CDR3 coding DNA: TGCAGTGCTCTAAGACAGGGGCGCTCCTACGAGCAGTACTTC.

This chain connects TRBV12-3 or TRBV12-4 to TRBJ2-1; TRBD1 matches at 7 bases. V was pared by 6 bases and J by 1 base, with 3 bases of the junction left unmatched. CDR3 length: 14 amino acids. The CDR3 loop is CASRPDRSYNEQFF. Here the CDR3 DNA reads TGTGCCAGCAGACCGGACAGGTCCTACAATGAGCAGTTCTTC.

The J gene is TRBJ2-7, the V gene TRBV25-1; possibly TRBD1 or TRBD2 for D (5 bases each). CDR1 and CDR2 from the germline V gene are MGHDK and SYGVNS. V lost 4 bases and J 0 bases, leaving 16 bases between the germline ends. The CDR3 has 16 amino acids. CDR3 sequence: CASSASGTASSYEQYF. DNA for the CDR3: TGTGCCAGCAGTGCCTCCGGGACGGCCAGCTCCTACGAGCAGTACTTC.

In this sample, this clonotype turned up many times. V gene TRBV7-2 combines with J gene TRBJ1-5; D is uncertain. This CDR3 has 12 residues. From germline, CDR1 is SGHTA and CDR2 FQGNSA. The germline V and J ends were trimmed by 3 bases and 3 bases, with 3 bases remaining between them. Here the CDR3 reads CASSLNNQPQHF. As DNA, the CDR3 is TGTGCCAGCAGCTTGAACAATCAGCCCCAGCATTTT.

In DNA, the CDR3 is TGTGCCAGTAGTATAGGCGGGAGGAGCTCCTACAATGAGCAGTTCTTC. Protein: CASSIGGRSSYNEQFF. V usage is TRBV19 and J usage is TRBJ2-1; 8 nucleotides align to TRBD2. The length of the CDR3 is 16 residues. The germline gives CDR1 LNHDA, CDR2 SQIVND (reference sequence). V shed 1 base, J shed 0 bases, and the junction held 2 bases outside the gene matches.

The chain employs TRBV6-2 or TRBV6-3 and TRBJ2-3; D is perhaps TRBD2 (6 bases). V was cut by 1 base and J by 4 bases, with 9 bases left in between. Per the germline V gene, CDR1 is MNHEY and CDR2 is SVGEGT. The CDR3 totals 14 residues. The CDR3 bases are TGTGCCAGCAGTTACTGGAGGGGCTCAGATACGCAGTATTTT. Protein: CASSYWRGSDTQYF.

Many counts were recorded for this clonotype. The genes are TRBV7-2 and TRBJ2-7; 9 bases match TRBD1. Germline V CDR1 and CDR2: SGHTA, FQGNSA. The CDR3 covers 16 residues. The J segment lost 3 bases and the V segment lost 5 bases, leaving 11 bases of the junction unmatched. The CDR3 loop reads CASSRQPGQGIYEQYF. CDR3 coding DNA: TGTGCCAGCAGCCGACAGCCCGGACAGGGGATCTACGAGCAGTACTTC.

The CDR3 protein is CASSWTSHGRDEQYF. The CDR3 DNA follows: TGTGCCAGCAGTTGGACTAGCCATGGTCGGGACGAGCAGTACTTC. The chain employs TRBV12-3 or TRBV12-4 and TRBJ2-7, with 8 nucleotides matching TRBD2. V dropped 4 bases and J dropped 5; count of bases not matched to a gene: 10. The CDR3 spans 15 residues.